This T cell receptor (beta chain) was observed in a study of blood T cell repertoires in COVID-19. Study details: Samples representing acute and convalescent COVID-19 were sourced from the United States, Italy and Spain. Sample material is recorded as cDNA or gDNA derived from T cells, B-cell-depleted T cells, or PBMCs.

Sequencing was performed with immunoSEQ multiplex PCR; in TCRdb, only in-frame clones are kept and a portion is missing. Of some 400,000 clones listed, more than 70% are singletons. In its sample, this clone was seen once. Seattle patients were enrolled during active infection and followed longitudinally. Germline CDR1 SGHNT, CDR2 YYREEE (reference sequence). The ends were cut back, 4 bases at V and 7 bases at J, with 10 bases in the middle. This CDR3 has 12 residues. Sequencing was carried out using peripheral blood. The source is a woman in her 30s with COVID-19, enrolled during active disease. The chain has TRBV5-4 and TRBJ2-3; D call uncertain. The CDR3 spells CASSLDWNTQYF. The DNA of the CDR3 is TGTGCCAGCAGCCTAGACTGGAATACGCAGTATTTT. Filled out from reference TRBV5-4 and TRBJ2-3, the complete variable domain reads ETGVTQSPTHLIKTRGQQVTLRCSSQSGHNTVSWYQQALGQGPQFIFQYYREEENGRGNFPPRFSGLQFPNYSSELNVNALELDDSALYLCASSLDWNTQYFGPGTRLTVL.